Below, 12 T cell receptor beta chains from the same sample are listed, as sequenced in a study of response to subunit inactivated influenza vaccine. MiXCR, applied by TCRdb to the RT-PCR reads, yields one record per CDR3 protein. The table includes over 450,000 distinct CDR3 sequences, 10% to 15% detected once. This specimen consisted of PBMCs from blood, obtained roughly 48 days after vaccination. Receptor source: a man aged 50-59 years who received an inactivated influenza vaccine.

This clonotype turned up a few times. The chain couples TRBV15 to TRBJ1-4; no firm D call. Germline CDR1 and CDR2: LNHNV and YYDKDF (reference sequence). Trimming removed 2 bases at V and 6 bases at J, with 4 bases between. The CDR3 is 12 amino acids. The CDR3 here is CATSRPYEKLFF. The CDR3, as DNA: TGTGCCACCAGCAGACCCTATGAAAAACTGTTTTTT.

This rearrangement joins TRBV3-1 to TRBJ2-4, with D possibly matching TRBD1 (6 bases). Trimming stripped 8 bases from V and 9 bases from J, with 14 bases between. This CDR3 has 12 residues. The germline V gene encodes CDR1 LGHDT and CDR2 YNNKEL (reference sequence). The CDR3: CASLGAGSIQYF. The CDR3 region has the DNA TGTGCCAGCTTGGGGGCTGGTAGCATTCAGTACTTC.

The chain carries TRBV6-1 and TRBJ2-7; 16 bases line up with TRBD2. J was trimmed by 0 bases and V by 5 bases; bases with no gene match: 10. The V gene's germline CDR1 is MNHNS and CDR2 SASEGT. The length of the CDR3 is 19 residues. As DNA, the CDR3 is TGTGCCAGCAGTCCTCACCTGGGACTAGCGGGAGGGAGCTCCTACGAGCAGTACTTC. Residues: CASSPHLGLAGGSSYEQYF.

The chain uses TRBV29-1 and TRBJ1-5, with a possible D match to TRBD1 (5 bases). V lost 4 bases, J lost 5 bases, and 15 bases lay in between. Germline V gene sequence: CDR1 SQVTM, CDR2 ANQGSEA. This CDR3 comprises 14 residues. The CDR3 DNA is TGCAGCGTTGGGGCAGGGTATGGGGATCAGCCCCAGCATTTT. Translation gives CSVGAGYGDQPQHF. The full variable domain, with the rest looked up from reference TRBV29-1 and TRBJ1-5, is SAVISQKPSRDICQRGTSLTIQCQVDSQVTMMFWYRQQPGQSLTLIATANQGSEATYESGFVIDKFPISRPNLTFSTLTVSNMSPEDSSIYLCSVGAGYGDQPQHFGDGTRLSIL.

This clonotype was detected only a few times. CDR3 residues: CASSDRKGQETQYF. The CDR3 region has the DNA TGTGCCAGCAGCGACAGGAAGGGCCAAGAGACCCAGTACTTC. The chain links TRBV4-2 to TRBJ2-5; D is perhaps TRBD1 (6 bases). Germline V gene sequence: CDR1 LGHNA, CDR2 YNFKEQ. V dropped 5 bases and J dropped 1 base, with 11 bases sitting between them. The CDR3 consists of 14 residues.

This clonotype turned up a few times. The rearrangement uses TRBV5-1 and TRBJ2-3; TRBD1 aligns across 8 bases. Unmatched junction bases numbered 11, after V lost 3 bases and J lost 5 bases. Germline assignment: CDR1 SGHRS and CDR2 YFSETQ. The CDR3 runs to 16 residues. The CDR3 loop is CASSSHDRGRGDTQYF. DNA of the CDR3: TGCGCCAGCAGCTCCCACGACAGGGGCCGAGGAGATACGCAGTATTTT.

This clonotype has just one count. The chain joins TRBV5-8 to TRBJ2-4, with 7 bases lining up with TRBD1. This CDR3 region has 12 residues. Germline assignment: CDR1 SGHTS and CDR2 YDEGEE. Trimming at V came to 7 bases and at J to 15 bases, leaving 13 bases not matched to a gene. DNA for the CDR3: TGTGCCAGCTCCCTCGCGGACAGGTTGGGGTACTTC. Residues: CASSLADRLGYF.

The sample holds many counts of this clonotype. The CDR3 here is CASSFYQLGSYEQYF. CDR3 sequence (DNA): TGTGCCAGCAGCTTCTATCAACTAGGAAGCTACGAGCAGTACTTC. The chain carries TRBV7-2 and TRBJ2-7, with a weak D call TRBD2 (5 bases). From germline, CDR1 is SGHTA and CDR2 FQGNSA. The length of the CDR3 is 15 residues. Trimming took 3 bases from V and 3 from J, leaving 15 bases between them.

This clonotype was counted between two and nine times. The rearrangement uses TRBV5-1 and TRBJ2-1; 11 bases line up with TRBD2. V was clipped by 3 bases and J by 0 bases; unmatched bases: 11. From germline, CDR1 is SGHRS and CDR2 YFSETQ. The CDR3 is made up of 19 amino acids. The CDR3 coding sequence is TGCGCCAGCAGCTGGAGGGTGGGGACTAGCGGACCCTCCTACAATGAGCAGTTCTTC. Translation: CASSWRVGTSGPSYNEQFF.

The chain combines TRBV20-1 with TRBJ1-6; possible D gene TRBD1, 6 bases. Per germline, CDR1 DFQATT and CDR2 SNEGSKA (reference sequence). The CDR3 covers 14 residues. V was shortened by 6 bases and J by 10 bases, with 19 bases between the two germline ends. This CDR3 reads CSAKQGPDRSPLHF. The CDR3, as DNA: TGCAGTGCAAAACAGGGTCCCGATAGATCACCCCTCCACTTT.

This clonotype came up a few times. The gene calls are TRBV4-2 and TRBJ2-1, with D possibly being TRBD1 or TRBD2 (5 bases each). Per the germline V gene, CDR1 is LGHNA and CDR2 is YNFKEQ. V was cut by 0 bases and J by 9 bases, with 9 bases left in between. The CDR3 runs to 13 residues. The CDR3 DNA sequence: TGTGCCAGCAGCCAAGAGGCCGGGGCTGAGCAGTTCTTC. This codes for CASSQEAGAEQFF.

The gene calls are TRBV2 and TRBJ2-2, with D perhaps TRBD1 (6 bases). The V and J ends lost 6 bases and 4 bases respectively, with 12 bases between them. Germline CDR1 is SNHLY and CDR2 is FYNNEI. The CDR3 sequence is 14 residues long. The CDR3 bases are TGTGCCAGCAGCACCGGGACACCCACCGGGGAGCTGTTTTTT. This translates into CASSTGTPTGELFF.